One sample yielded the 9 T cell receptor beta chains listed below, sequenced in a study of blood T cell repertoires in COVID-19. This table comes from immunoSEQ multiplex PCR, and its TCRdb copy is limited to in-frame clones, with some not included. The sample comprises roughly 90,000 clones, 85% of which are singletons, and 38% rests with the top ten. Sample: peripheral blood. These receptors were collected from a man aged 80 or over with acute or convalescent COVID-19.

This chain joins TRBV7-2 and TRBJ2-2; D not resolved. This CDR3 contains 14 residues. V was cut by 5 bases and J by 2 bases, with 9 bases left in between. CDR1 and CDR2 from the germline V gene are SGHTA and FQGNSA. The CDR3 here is CASSGYRNTGELFF. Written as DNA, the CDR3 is TGTGCCAGCAGCGGCTACAGAAACACCGGGGAGCTGTTTTTT.

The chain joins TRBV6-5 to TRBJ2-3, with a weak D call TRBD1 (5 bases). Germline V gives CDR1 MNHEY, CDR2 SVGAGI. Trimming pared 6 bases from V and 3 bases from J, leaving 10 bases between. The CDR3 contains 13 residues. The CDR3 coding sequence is TGTGCCAGCAGCGCCAGGGTAACAGATACGCAGTATTTT. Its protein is CASSARVTDTQYF.

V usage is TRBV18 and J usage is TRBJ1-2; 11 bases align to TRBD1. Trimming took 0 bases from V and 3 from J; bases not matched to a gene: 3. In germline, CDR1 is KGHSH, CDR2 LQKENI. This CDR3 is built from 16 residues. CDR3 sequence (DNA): TGTGCCAGCTCACCACCGGGACAGGGGGGGGACTATGGCTACACCTTC. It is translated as CASSPPGQGGDYGYTF.

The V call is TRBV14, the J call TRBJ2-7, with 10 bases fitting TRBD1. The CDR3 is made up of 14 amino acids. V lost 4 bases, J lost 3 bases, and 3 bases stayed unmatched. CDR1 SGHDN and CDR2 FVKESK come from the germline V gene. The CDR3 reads CASSRGTGVYEQYF. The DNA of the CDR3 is TGTGCCAGCAGCCGTGGGACAGGGGTCTACGAGCAGTACTTC.

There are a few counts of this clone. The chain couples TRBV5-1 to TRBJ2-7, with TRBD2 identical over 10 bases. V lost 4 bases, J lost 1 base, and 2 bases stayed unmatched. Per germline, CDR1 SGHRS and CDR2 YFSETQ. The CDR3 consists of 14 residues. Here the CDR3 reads CASSASGSSYEQYF. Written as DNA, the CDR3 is TGCGCCAGCAGCGCTAGCGGGAGTTCCTACGAGCAGTACTTC.

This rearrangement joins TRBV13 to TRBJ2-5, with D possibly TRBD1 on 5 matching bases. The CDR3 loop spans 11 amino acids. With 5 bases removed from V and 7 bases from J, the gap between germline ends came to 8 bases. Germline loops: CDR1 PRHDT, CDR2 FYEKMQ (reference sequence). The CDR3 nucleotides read TGTGCCAGCAGCCCAGGGTGGACCCAGTACTTC. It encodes CASSPGWTQYF.

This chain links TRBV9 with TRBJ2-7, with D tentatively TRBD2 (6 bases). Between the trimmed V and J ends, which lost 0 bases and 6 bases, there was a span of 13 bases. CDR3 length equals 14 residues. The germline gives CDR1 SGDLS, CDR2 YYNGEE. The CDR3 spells CASSVAGGILEQYF. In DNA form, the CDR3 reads TGTGCCAGCAGCGTAGCTGGCGGGATTCTCGAGCAGTACTTC.

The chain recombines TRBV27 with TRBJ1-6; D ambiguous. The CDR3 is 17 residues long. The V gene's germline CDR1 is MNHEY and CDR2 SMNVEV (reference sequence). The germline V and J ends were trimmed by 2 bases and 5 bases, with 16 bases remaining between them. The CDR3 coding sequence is TGTGCCAGCAGTTTAAACCCCTGGCCCAGCGATAATTCACCCCTCCACTTT. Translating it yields CASSLNPWPSDNSPLHF.

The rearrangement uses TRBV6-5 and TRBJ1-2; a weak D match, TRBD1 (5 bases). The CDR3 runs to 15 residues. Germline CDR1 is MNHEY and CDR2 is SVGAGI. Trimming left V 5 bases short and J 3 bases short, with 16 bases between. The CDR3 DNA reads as TGTGCCAGCAGTCAGATCCGGCAGGGTGACTATGGCTACACCTTC. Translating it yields CASSQIRQGDYGYTF.